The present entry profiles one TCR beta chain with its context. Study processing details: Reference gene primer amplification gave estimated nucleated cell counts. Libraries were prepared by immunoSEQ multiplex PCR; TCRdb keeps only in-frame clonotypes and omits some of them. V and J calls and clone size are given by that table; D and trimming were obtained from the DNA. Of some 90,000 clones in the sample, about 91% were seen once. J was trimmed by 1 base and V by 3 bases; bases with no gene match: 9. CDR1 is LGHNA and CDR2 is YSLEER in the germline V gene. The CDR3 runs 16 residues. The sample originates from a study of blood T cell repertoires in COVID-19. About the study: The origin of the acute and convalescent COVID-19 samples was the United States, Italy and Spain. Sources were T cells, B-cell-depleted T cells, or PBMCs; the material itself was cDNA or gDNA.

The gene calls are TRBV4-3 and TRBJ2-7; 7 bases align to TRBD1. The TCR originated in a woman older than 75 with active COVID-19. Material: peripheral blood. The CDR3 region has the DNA TGCGCCAGCAGCCATGACCCGGACAGGCAATCCTACGAGCAGTACTTC. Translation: CASSHDPDRQSYEQYF.